This T cell receptor (beta chain) came from a study of a mutant IDH1 vaccine in newly diagnosed glioma. Study-level information: Previous treatment comprised radiotherapy, temozolomide, or both, mostly both.

This CDR3 contains 13 residues. Germline CDR1 is SGHDT and CDR2 is YYEEEE. The ends were cut back, 3 bases at V and 3 bases at J, with 7 bases in the middle. Only in-frame clones appear in the TCRdb table, and some are missing; sequencing was by immunoSEQ multiplex PCR. The sample carries about 32,000 clones, around four fifths recorded once. This clone was seen a handful of times. Antigen: not known. Time point of the sample: week 35, safety follow-up. It was 300 ug of mutant IDH1 20-mer peptide that made up each vaccine dose, given with topical imiquimod. This TCR was recovered from a woman between 35 and 50 years old with glioma. The V call is TRBV5-6, the J call TRBJ1-5, with D hard to call. The source was PBMCs, collected from a glioma patient whose treatment included an IDH1 peptide vaccine. CDR3 nucleotides: TGTGCCAGCAGCTCCCTCCACAATCAGCCCCAGCATTTT. Residues: CASSSLHNQPQHF.